A single sample is the source of the 25 T cell receptor beta chains below, sequenced in a study of blood T cell repertoires in COVID-19. Data came from immunoSEQ multiplex PCR; TCRdb stores just in-frame clones and leaves some out. The sample lists roughly 320,000 clones, just under 90% occurring once. The sample was peripheral blood. The receptors originated from a woman in her twenties or thirties with COVID-19, enrolled during active disease.

V and J are TRBV11-3 and TRBJ1-4; no clear D. This CDR3 has 14 residues. Germline V gene data show CDR1 as SGHNT and CDR2 as YENEEA. V was shortened by 1 base and J by 10 bases, with 13 bases between the two germline ends. In DNA form, the CDR3 reads TGTGCCAGCAGCTTAGTTACTAGTGGCGGAAAACTGTTTTTT. Translated, it gives CASSLVTSGGKLFF.

This clone was observed once. The rearrangement joins TRBV3-1 (or the pseudogene TRBV3-2) to TRBJ1-2; 8 bases line up with TRBD1. The germline CDR1 and CDR2 sequences are LGHDT and YNNKEL (reference sequence). The CDR3 consists of 15 residues. Losses at the gene ends were 4 bases for V and 8 bases for J; bases not matched to a gene: 12. The CDR3 reads CASSLDPRTGRGYTF. The DNA of the CDR3 is TGTGCCAGCAGCCTAGACCCCAGGACAGGGCGGGGCTACACCTTC.

In this sample, this clone turned up once. The chain links TRBV19 to TRBJ1-3; possible D gene TRBD1, 6 bases. Per the germline V gene, CDR1 is LNHDA and CDR2 is SQIVND (reference sequence). The CDR3 contains 14 residues. V dropped 9 bases and J dropped 0 bases, with 12 bases sitting between them. CDR3 sequence reads: CASTRGSSGNTIYF. The CDR3 nucleotides are TGTGCCAGCACCAGGGGCAGCTCTGGAAACACCATATATTTT.

The rearrangement joins TRBV4-1 to TRBJ2-3; unclear D gene. Germline assignment: CDR1 MGHRA and CDR2 YSYEKL. V was cut by 0 bases and J by 13 bases, with 14 bases left in between. This CDR3 has 13 amino acids. CDR3 protein: CASSQDLTFREYF. The CDR3 DNA sequence: TGCGCCAGCAGCCAAGATCTAACCTTCCGGGAGTATTTT.

The chain uses TRBV19 and TRBJ1-6, with D possibly TRBD1 on 6 matching bases. CDR1 and CDR2 (germline): LNHDA, SQIVND (reference sequence). Trimming took 9 bases from V and 6 from J, leaving 12 bases between them. The CDR3 runs to 13 residues. The CDR3 loop reads CASRGTFNSPLHF. CDR3 in DNA: TGTGCCAGCCGTGGGACATTTAATTCACCCCTCCACTTT.

J is TRBJ1-2 and V is TRBV27; 8 bases fit TRBD1. The CDR3 is made up of 13 amino acids. Unmatched junction bases numbered 5, after V lost 4 bases and J lost 7 bases. Germline-derived CDR1 and CDR2 are MNHEY and SMNVEV (reference sequence). The CDR3 here is CASSSDRGSGYTF. CDR3 sequence (DNA): TGTGCCAGCAGTTCCGACAGGGGTAGTGGCTACACCTTC.

There are many counts of this clone. The rearrangement links TRBV7-3 to TRBJ2-7; TRBD1 matches 11 bases. V was clipped by 2 bases and J by 0 bases; unmatched bases: 3. Germline V gene lookup returns CDR1 SGHTA and CDR2 FQGTGA. There are 16 residues in the CDR3. This CDR3 is CASSLRDRGVSYEQYF. CDR3 coding DNA: TGTGCCAGCAGCTTACGGGACAGGGGGGTCTCCTACGAGCAGTACTTC.

This clone was seen a few times. The chain is built from TRBV7-9 and TRBJ1-4; D is undetermined. Germline V CDR1 and CDR2: SEHNR, FQNEAQ (reference sequence). This CDR3 is built from 14 residues. Between the trimmed V and J ends, which lost 3 bases and 8 bases, there was a span of 13 bases. CDR3 nucleotides: TGTGCCAGCAGCTTTCGGGATCCAGGCGAAAAACTGTTTTTT. This codes for CASSFRDPGEKLFF. Based on the CDR3 plus reference TRBV7-9 and TRBJ1-4, the full variable domain is DTGVSQNPRHKITKRGQNVTFRCDPISEHNRLYWYRQTLGQGPEFLTYFQNEAQLEKSRLLSDRFSAERPKGSFSTLEIQRTEQGDSAMYLCASSFRDPGEKLFFGSGTQLSVL.

The count of this clone is one. The chain joins TRBV7-2 to TRBJ2-3; the match to TRBD1 covers 7 bases. J was trimmed by 3 bases and V by 5 bases; bases with no gene match: 14. The germline CDR1 and CDR2 sequences are SGHTA and FQGNSA. This CDR3 spans 17 amino acids. CDR3 DNA: TGTGCCAGCAGCAAACGACAGGGACGGGGTTGGACAGATACGCAGTATTTT. It translates to CASSKRQGRGWTDTQYF.

The chain uses TRBV30 and TRBJ1-1, with D tentatively TRBD1 (5 bases). V dropped 3 bases and J dropped 5 bases, with 13 bases sitting between them. The length of the CDR3 is 13 residues. Germline values: CDR1 GTSNPN, CDR2 SVGIG (reference sequence). CDR3 residues: CAWRWGEDTEAFF. The DNA for the CDR3 is TGTGCCTGGAGGTGGGGGGAGGATACTGAAGCTTTCTTT.

This clone was counted a single time. The chain links TRBV6-2 or TRBV6-3 to TRBJ1-5, with TRBD1 matching over 9 bases. Per germline, CDR1 MNHEY and CDR2 SVGEGT. The J segment lost 6 bases and the V segment lost 4 bases, leaving 22 bases of the junction unmatched. This CDR3 contains 20 residues. The DNA of the CDR3 is TGTGCCAGCAGTTCGCACTTCAACGCCGAAACAGGGGGCACGGGTCAGCCCCAGCATTTT. Encoded protein: CASSSHFNAETGGTGQPQHF.

This sequence joins TRBV5-6 and TRBJ1-2, with D hard to call. The CDR3 loop spans 14 amino acids. V was trimmed by 0 bases and J by 7 bases, leaving 13 bases between them. The germline CDR1 and CDR2 sequences are SGHDT and YYEEEE. DNA for the CDR3: TGTGCCAGCAGCTTGGACGGGGTTCGAGGTGGCTACACCTTC. Translating it yields CASSLDGVRGGYTF.

The V call is TRBV14, the J call TRBJ2-7, with D maybe TRBD1 (6 bases). Trimming removed 0 bases at V and 6 bases at J, with 9 bases between. From germline, CDR1 is SGHDN and CDR2 FVKESK. The CDR3 length is 13 residues. CDR3 region: CASSQEVGGEQYV. CDR3 sequence (DNA): TGTGCCAGCAGCCAAGAGGTAGGGGGCGAGCAGTACGTC.

The genes are TRBV30 and TRBJ1-2; D gene ambiguous. The CDR3 is 14 amino acids. From germline, CDR1 is GTSNPN and CDR2 SVGIG (reference sequence). Deletions cut 2 bases from V and 2 bases from J, with 12 bases between. The CDR3 DNA follows: TGTGCCTGGAGTTCTACAGCAAAGAACTATGGCTACACCTTC. It is translated as CAWSSTAKNYGYTF. Full variable domain (remainder filled in from reference TRBV30 and TRBJ1-2): SQTIHQWPATLVQPVGSPLSLECTVEGTSNPNLYWYRQAAGRGLQLLFYSVGIGQISSEVPQNLSASRPQDRQFILSSKKLLLSDSGFYLCAWSSTAKNYGYTFGSGTRLTVV.

This chain links TRBV11-3 with TRBJ2-7, with a possible D match to TRBD1 (6 bases). With 5 bases removed from V and 4 bases from J, the gap between germline ends came to 9 bases. The CDR3 loop spans 12 amino acids. Germline assignment: CDR1 SGHNT and CDR2 YENEEA. The CDR3 sequence: CASSQRGYEQYF. CDR3 in DNA: TGTGCCAGCAGCCAGAGGGGGTACGAGCAGTACTTC. Looking up the rest from reference TRBV11-3 and TRBJ2-7 gives the full variable domain: EAGVVQSPRYKIIEKKQPVAFWCNPISGHNTLYWYLQNLGQGPELLIRYENEEAVDDSQLPKDRFSAERLKGVDSTLKIQPAELGDSAVYLCASSQRGYEQYFGPGTRLTVT.

CDR3 loop: CASSSGGSQETQYF. The CDR3 DNA reads TGTGCCAGCAGCTCCGGGGGGAGTCAAGAGACCCAGTACTTC. The rearrangement joins TRBV11-3 to TRBJ2-5, with 7 bases that match TRBD2. The J segment lost 2 bases and the V segment lost 4 bases, leaving 4 bases of the junction unmatched. This CDR3 comprises 14 residues. CDR1 SGHNT and CDR2 YENEEA come from the germline V gene.

The chain has TRBV11-3 and TRBJ2-3, with TRBD2 matching over 11 bases. Germline CDR1 reads SGHNT; CDR2 reads YENEEA. Unmatched junction bases numbered 10, after V lost 5 bases and J lost 0 bases. The CDR3 length is 18 residues. CDR3 region: CASSPSSGGTGSTDTQYF. The CDR3 DNA is TGTGCCAGCAGCCCATCTAGCGGGGGGACCGGTAGCACAGATACGCAGTATTTT.

The chain combines TRBV7-9 with TRBJ2-5; D unclear. This CDR3 comprises 12 residues. The V gene lost 1 base and the J gene lost 7 bases, with 7 bases spanning the gap. Germline CDR1 and CDR2: SEHNR and FQNEAQ (reference sequence). The CDR3 DNA is TGTGCCAGCAGCTTAGTCGCCGGGACCCAGTACTTC. Amino acid sequence: CASSLVAGTQYF.

The chain joins TRBV28 to TRBJ2-4; D is uncertain. This CDR3 region has 14 residues. The ends were cut back, 3 bases at V and 2 bases at J, with 8 bases in the middle. Germline-derived CDR1 and CDR2 are MDHEN and SYDVKM. The CDR3 coding sequence is TGTGCCAGCAGTTTTACCGGGTCCAAAAACATTCAGTACTTC. Translated: CASSFTGSKNIQYF.

The V gene is TRBV4-3, the J gene TRBJ1-2; weak D call: TRBD1 (5 bases). Trimming pared 1 base from V and 1 base from J, leaving 7 bases between. CDR1 and CDR2 (germline): LGHNA, YSLEER. CDR3 length: 14 amino acids. The CDR3 region is CASSQGQHNYGYTF. For the CDR3, the DNA is TGCGCCAGCAGCCAAGGACAGCATAACTATGGCTACACCTTC.

This clone came up many times. The chain couples TRBV6-4 to TRBJ2-2; perhaps TRBD1 as D (6 bases). Germline V gives CDR1 MRHNA, CDR2 SNTAGT. Deletions cut 5 bases from V and 0 bases from J, with 10 bases between. The CDR3 totals 15 residues. The CDR3 sequence is CASSFEGANTGELFF. Written as DNA, the CDR3 is TGTGCCAGCAGTTTCGAGGGGGCGAACACCGGGGAGCTGTTTTTT.

The chain carries TRBV19 and TRBJ1-6, with TRBD1 matching 8 bases. The CDR3 covers 15 residues. Looked up from germline, CDR1 is LNHDA and CDR2 is SQIVND (reference sequence). V shed 5 bases and J 10 bases; nucleotides not matched to a gene: 10. Written as DNA, the CDR3 is TGTGCCAGTAGTTCCCAGGGGGCTTATGGCTCACCCCTCCACTTT. Translating it yields CASSSQGAYGSPLHF. Based on the CDR3 plus reference TRBV19 and TRBJ1-6, the full variable domain is DGGITQSPKYLFRKEGQNVTLSCEQNLNHDAMYWYRQDPGQGLRLIYYSQIVNDFQKGDIAEGYSVSREKKESFPLTVTSAQKNPTAFYLCASSSQGAYGSPLHFGNGTRLTVT.

This clone has a single count. J is TRBJ1-2 and V is TRBV2; 9 bases fit TRBD1. The CDR3 extends over 15 amino acids. Germline loops: CDR1 SNHLY, CDR2 FYNNEI. Germline trimming cut 6 bases from V and 6 bases from J; bases unmatched to any gene: 11. The CDR3 sequence is CASRDTTGGSHGYTF. The CDR3 nucleotides are TGTGCCAGCAGGGATACCACAGGGGGCAGCCATGGCTACACCTTC.

This chain uses TRBV4-2 with TRBJ2-7, with 12 bases that match TRBD2. CDR1 and CDR2 from the germline V gene are LGHNA and YNFKEQ. This CDR3 has 15 amino acids. The V gene end was trimmed by 7 bases and the J gene end by 2 bases; junction bases not matched to a gene: 6. The CDR3 DNA reads as TGTGCCAGCACGACTAGCGGGGGTAATCCCTACGAGCAGTACTTC. It encodes CASTTSGGNPYEQYF.

The gene calls are TRBV6-5 and TRBJ2-1; TRBD2 aligns across 7 bases. This CDR3 is built from 15 residues. V gave up 0 bases and J gave up 10 bases; unmatched junction bases: 9. Germline V CDR1 and CDR2: MNHEY, SVGAGI. CDR3 amino acids: CASSYSASGAFEQFF. The CDR3 coding sequence is TGTGCCAGCAGTTACTCCGCCAGCGGGGCCTTCGAGCAGTTCTTC.